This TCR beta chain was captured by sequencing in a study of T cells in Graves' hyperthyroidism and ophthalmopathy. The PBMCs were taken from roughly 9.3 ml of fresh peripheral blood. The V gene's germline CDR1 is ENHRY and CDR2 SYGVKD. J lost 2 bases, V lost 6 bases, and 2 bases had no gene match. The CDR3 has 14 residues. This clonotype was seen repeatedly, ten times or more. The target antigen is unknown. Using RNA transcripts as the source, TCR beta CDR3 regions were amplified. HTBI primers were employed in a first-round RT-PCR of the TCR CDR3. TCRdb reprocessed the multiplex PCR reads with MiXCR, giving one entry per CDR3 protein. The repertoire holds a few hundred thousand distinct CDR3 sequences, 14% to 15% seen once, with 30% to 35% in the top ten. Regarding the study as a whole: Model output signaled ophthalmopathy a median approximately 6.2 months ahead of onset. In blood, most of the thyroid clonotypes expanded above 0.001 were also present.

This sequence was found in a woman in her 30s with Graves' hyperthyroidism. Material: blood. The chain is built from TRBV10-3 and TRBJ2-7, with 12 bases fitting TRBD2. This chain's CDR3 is CAISPSGRAYEQYF. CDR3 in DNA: TGTGCCATCAGCCCTAGCGGGAGGGCCTACGAGCAGTACTTC.